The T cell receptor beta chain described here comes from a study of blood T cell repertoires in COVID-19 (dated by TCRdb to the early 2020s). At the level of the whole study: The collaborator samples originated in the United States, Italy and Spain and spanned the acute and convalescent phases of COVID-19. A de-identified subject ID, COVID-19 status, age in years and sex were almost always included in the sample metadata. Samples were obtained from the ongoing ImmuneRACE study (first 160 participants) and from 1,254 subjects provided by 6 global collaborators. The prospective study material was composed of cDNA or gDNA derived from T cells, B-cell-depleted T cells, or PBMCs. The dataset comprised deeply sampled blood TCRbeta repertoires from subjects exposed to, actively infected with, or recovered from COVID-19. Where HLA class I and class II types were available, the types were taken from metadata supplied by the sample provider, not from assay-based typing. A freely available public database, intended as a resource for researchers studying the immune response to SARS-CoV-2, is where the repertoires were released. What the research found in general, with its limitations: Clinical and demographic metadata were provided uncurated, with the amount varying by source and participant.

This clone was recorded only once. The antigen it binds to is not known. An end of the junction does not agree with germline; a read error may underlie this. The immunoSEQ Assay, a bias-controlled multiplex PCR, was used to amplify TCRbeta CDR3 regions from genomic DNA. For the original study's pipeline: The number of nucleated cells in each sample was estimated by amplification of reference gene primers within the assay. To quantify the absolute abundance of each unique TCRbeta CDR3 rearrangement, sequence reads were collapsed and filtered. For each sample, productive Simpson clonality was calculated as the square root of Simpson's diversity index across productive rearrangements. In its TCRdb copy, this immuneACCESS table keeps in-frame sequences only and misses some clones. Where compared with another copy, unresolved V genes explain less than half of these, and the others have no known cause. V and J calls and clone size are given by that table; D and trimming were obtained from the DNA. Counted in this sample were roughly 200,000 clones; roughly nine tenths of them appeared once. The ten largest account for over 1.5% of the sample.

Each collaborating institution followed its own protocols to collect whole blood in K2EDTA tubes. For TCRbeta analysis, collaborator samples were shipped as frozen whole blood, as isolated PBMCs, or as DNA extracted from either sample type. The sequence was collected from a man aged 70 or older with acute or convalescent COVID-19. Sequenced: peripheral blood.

In nucleotides, the sequence is TGTGCCAGCAGTTACTCCCTCGGCAGGGGGGCACAGAGCATCTTT. The translation is CASSYSLGRGAQSIF. The chain couples TRBV28 to TRBJ1-1, with 7 bases in between that match TRBD1. Taken from cysteine to phenylalanine, the CDR3 has 15 residues. The only DNA kept is the CDR3, 45 bases in frame from the first base. From the germline V gene, CDR1 is MDHEN and CDR2 is SYDVKM. This CDR3, with the reference TRBV28 and TRBJ1-1 proteins standing in past its ends, gives the full variable domain DVKVTQSSRYLVKRTGEKVFLECVQDMDHENMFWYRQDPGLGLRLIYFSYDVKMKEKGDIPEGYSVSREKKERFSLILESASTNQTSMYLCASSYSLGRGAQSIFGQGTRLTVV.